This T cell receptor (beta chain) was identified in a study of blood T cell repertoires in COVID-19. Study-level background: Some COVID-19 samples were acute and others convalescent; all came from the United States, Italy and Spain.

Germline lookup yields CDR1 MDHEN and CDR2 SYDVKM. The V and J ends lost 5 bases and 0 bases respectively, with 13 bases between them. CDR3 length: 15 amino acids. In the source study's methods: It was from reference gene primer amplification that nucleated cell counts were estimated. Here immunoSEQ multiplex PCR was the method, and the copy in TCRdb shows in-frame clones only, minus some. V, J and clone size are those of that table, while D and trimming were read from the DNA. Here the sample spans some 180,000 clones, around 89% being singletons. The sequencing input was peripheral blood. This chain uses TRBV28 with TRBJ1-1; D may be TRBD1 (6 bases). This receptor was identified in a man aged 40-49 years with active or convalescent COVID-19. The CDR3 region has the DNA TGTGCCAGCAGTCCCCAGGACAGATTGAACACTGAAGCTTTCTTT. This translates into CASSPQDRLNTEAFF. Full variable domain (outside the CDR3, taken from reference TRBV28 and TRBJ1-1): DVKVTQSSRYLVKRTGEKVFLECVQDMDHENMFWYRQDPGLGLRLIYFSYDVKMKEKGDIPEGYSVSREKKERFSLILESASTNQTSMYLCASSPQDRLNTEAFFGQGTRLTVV.